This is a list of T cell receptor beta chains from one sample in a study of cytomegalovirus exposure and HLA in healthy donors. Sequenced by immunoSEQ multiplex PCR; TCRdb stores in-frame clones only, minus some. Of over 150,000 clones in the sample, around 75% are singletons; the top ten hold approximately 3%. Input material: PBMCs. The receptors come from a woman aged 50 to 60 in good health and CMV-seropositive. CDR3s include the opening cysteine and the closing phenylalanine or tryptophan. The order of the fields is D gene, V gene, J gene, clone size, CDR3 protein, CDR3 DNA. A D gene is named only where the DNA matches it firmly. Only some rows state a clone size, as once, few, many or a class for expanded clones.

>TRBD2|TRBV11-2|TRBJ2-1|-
CASSPLGGRSYNEQFF
TGTGCCAGCAGCCCCCTGGGGGGGAGGTCCTACAATGAGCAGTTCTTC
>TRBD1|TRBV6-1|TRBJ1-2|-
CASSYGTGGYGYTF
TGTGCCAGCAGTTATGGGACAGGGGGTTATGGCTACACCTTC
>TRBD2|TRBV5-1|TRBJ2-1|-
CASSPSTSGGAYNEQFF
TGCGCCAGCAGCCCCTCGACTAGCGGGGGGGCATACAATGAGCAGTTCTTC
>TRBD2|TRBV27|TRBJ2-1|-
CASSWLRGGNEQFF
TGTGCCAGCAGCTGGCTTCGGGGGGGTAATGAGCAGTTCTTC
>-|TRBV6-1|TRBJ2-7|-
CASSEQIYEQYF
TGTGCCAGCAGTGAACAGATCTACGAGCAGTACTTC
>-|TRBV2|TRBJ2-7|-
CASSVDTTQYF
TGTGCCAGCAGTGTGGACACCACGCAGTACTTC
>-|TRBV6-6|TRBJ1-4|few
CASSLPTGWDEKLFF
TGTGCCAGCAGCCTGCCAACGGGGTGGGATGAAAAACTGTTTTTT
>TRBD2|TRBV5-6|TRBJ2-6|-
CASSPILSSGLSGANVLTF
TGTGCCAGCAGCCCAATCCTGTCTAGCGGCCTCTCTGGGGCCAACGTCCTGACTTTC
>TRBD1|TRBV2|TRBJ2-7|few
CASSGQGREQYF
TGTGCCAGCAGTGGACAGGGGAGAGAGCAGTACTTC
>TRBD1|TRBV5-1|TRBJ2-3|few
CASSLGQGDAQYF
TGCGCCAGCAGCTTGGGACAGGGTGATGCGCAGTATTTT
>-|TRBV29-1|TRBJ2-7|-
CSVEPRRGYEQYF
TGCAGCGTTGAACCCCGCAGGGGCTACGAGCAGTACTTC
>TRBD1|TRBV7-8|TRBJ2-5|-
CASSLGDRAETQYF
TGTGCCAGCAGTCTTGGGGACAGGGCAGAGACCCAGTACTTC
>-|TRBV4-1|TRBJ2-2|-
CASSQGENTGELFF
TGCGCCAGCAGCCAAGGCGAGAACACCGGGGAGCTGTTTTTT
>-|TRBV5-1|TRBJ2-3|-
CASSLNTRGPDTQYF
TGCGCCAGCAGCTTGAATACCAGGGGACCAGATACGCAGTATTTT
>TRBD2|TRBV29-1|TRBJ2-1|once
CSVCGGSSYNEQFF
TGCAGCGTTTGCGGGGGTTCCTCCTACAATGAGCAGTTCTTC
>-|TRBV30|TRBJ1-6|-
CAWNRPSSPLHF
TGTGCCTGGAACAGGCCCAGTTCACCCCTCCACTTT
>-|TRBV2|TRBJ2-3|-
CASRERTDTQYF
TGTGCCAGCAGGGAGCGGACAGATACGCAGTATTTT
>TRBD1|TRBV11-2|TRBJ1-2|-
CASSLGGTGPSTF
TGTGCCAGCAGCTTAGGGGGGACAGGGCCTAGCACCTTC
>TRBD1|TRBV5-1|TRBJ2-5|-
CASSPGQPQETQYF
TGCGCCAGCAGCCCGGGACAGCCCCAAGAGACCCAGTACTTC
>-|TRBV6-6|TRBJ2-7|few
CARLNPEDRLYEQYF
TGTGCCAGGTTAAATCCGGAGGACAGATTGTACGAGCAGTACTTC
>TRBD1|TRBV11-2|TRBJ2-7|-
CASSRDWDRGNEQYF
TGTGCCAGCAGCCGAGACTGGGACAGGGGCAACGAGCAGTACTTC
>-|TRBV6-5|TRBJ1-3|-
CASRSTQGRVTIYF
TGTGCCAGCAGATCCACACAGGGACGGGTCACCATATATTTT
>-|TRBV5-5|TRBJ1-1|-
CASSLSGDYTEAFF
TGTGCCAGCAGCTTGAGCGGGGACTACACTGAAGCTTTCTTT
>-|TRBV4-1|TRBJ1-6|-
CASSQDRESSLHF
TGCGCCAGCAGCCAAGATCGAGAAAGTTCCCTCCACTTT
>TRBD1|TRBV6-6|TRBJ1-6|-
CASSYEGQGGSPLHF
TGTGCCAGCAGTTACGAGGGACAGGGAGGTTCACCCCTCCACTTT
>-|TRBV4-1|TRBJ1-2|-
CASSQDAGFYGYTF
TGCGCCAGCAGCCAAGATGCAGGGTTCTATGGCTACACCTTC
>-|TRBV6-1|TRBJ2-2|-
CASSELNRVRTGELFF
TGTGCCAGCAGTGAACTTAACAGGGTCCGCACCGGGGAGCTGTTTTTT
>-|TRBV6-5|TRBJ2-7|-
CASSYSRDQYEQYF
TGTGCCAGCAGTTATTCCAGGGATCAGTACGAGCAGTACTTC
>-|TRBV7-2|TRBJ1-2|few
CASSLGRGGYGYTF
TGTGCCAGCAGCTTGGGGAGGGGGGGCTATGGCTACACCTTC
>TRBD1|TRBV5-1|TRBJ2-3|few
CASSLVGQGTDTQYF
TGCGCCAGCAGCTTGGTAGGACAGGGGACAGATACGCAGTATTTT
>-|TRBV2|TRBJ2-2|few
CASNKRLDAGELFF
TGTGCCAGCAACAAGCGTTTGGATGCCGGGGAGCTGTTTTTT
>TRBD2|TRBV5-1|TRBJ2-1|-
CASSGGPGSGGANEQFF
TGCGCCAGCAGCGGAGGCCCGGGGAGCGGGGGGGCCAATGAGCAGTTCTTC
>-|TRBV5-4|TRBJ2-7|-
CASSSARGSYEQYF
TGTGCCAGCAGCTCAGCGAGGGGGAGTTACGAGCAGTACTTC
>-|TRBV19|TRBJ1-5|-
CASNRGFDQPQHF
TGTGCCAGTAATAGGGGATTCGATCAGCCCCAGCATTTT
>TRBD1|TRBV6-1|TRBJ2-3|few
CASTRDRVTDTQYF
TGTGCCAGCACCCGGGACAGGGTCACAGATACGCAGTATTTT
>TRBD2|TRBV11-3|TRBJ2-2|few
CASSLSGGTGELFF
TGTGCCAGCAGCTTGAGCGGGGGGACCGGGGAGCTGTTTTTT
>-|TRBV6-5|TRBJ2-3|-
CASRKLGADTQYF
TGTGCCAGCAGAAAACTAGGCGCAGATACGCAGTATTTT
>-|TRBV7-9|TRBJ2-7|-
CASSFLTGDEQYF
TGTGCCAGCAGCTTTTTAACAGGCGACGAGCAGTACTTC
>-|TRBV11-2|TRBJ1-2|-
CASSLSGWGGYTF
TGTGCCAGCAGCTTGTCAGGGTGGGGTGGCTACACCTTC
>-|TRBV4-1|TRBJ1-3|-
CASSQRRTTGSSGNTIYF
TGCGCCAGCAGCCAGCGCCGGACGACAGGCTCCTCTGGAAACACCATATATTTT
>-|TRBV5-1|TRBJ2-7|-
CASSPYGGSYEQYF
TGCGCCAGCAGCCCCTACGGGGGCTCCTACGAGCAGTACTTC
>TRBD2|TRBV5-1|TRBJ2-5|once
CASSLTSGGEETQYF
TGCGCCAGCAGCCTGACTAGCGGGGGGGAAGAGACCCAGTACTTC
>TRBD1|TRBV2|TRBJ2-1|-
CASRRDRVPYNEQFF
TGTGCCAGCAGGAGGGACAGGGTCCCCTACAATGAGCAGTTCTTC
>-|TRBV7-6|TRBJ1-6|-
CASSPRRNSPLHF
TGTGCCAGCAGTCCTAGGAGAAATTCACCCCTCCACTTT
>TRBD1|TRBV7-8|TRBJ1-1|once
CASSLTGGYRTEAFF
TGTGCCAGCAGCTTAACAGGGGGCTATCGGACTGAAGCTTTCTTT
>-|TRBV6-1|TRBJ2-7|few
CASSFGQSYEQYF
TGTGCCAGCAGTTTCGGACAGTCCTACGAGCAGTACTTC